This TCR beta chain was recorded in a study of CD8 T cells in ankylosing spondylitis. The CDR3 sequence is 18 residues long. Trimming removed 0 bases from V and 7 bases from J; junction bases left unmatched: 16. Germline assignment: CDR1 SGDLS and CDR2 YYNGEE. Concerning this clonotype: Its antigen is currently unknown.

Using its own MiXCR run on the 5' RACE reads, TCRdb lists one record per CDR3 protein. The data hold 310,000 or so distinct CDR3 sequences, with about 19% observed a single time. General study results and limits: Blood of patients with ankylosing spondylitis appeared to be characterized by a TCR beta motif of 8 or 9 highly homologous variants.

Sequencing was carried out using blood, either unsorted or a sorted T cell fraction (not recorded which). The chain employs TRBV9 and TRBJ2-5; 9 positions agree with TRBD2. The sequence derives from a male donor with ankylosing spondylitis or in good health (not recorded which). Here the CDR3 DNA reads TGTGCCAGCAGCGTAGATAGCGGGGGACCCACCAGTAGGGTGACCCAGTACTTC. This gives the protein CASSVDSGGPTSRVTQYF.